Listed below are T cell receptor beta chains from one sample, sequenced in a study of cytomegalovirus exposure and HLA in healthy donors. TCRdb keeps only in-frame clones here, not all; method: immunoSEQ multiplex PCR. The top ten clones hold over 9% of a sample with around 94,000 clones, approximately 80% of them seen once. Sequenced input: PBMCs. These receptors all stem from a human donor in good health. Each CDR3 is given with its conserved first and last residue. D genes are given only for firm matches. Rows give clone size only sometimes, using once, few, many, or a class for an expanded clone.

CDR3 length,clone size,D gene,V gene,J gene,CDR3 DNA,CDR3 protein
14,-,-,TRBV5-4,TRBJ2-7,TGTGCCAGCAGCCAGGGCTCCGTCAGCTACGAGCAGTACTTC,CASSQGSVSYEQYF
15,-,TRBD2,TRBV7-2,TRBJ2-7,TGTGCCAGCAGCGTACACCCCGGGACTAGCTACGAGCAGTACTTC,CASSVHPGTSYEQYF
11,-,-,TRBV30,TRBJ1-6,TGTGCCGTGACTGGCCCTTTGACCCTCCACTTT,CAVTGPLTLHF
14,-,TRBD2,TRBV27,TRBJ2-7,TGTGCCAGCAGTTTAGACGGGAGGTTATACGAGCAGTACTTC,CASSLDGRLYEQYF
17,-,TRBD1,TRBV4-2,TRBJ1-2,TGTGCCAGCAGCCAAGCCCTACGACAGGGGGGAAATTATGGCTACACCTTC,CASSQALRQGGNYGYTF
12,-,-,TRBV10-3,TRBJ1-6,TGTGCCACCCGACAGGCGAATTCACCCCTCCACTTT,CATRQANSPLHF
16,-,TRBD1,TRBV5-1,TRBJ2-3,TGCGCCAGCAGCTTGGGGCAGGGGGCTTGGAAAGATACGCAGTATTTT,CASSLGQGAWKDTQYF
13,-,-,TRBV27,TRBJ1-1,TGTGCCAGCAGGTGGGGCGTCCACACTGAAGCTTTCTTT,CASRWGVHTEAFF
15,-,-,TRBV5-1,TRBJ2-6,TGCGCCAGCACCCTATCAAGCTCTGGGGCCAACGTCCTGACTTTC,CASTLSSSGANVLTF
16,medium-sized,TRBD1,TRBV4-3,TRBJ1-6,TGCGCCAGCAGCCAAGACCTCGGGACAGGGGGCTCACCCCTCCACTTT,CASSQDLGTGGSPLHF
16,-,TRBD2,TRBV5-6,TRBJ2-3,TGTGCCAGCAGCTCGCTAGCGGGGGGACCCACAGATACGCAGTATTTT,CASSSLAGGPTDTQYF
15,-,-,TRBV7-6,TRBJ2-1,TGTGCCAGCAGCCCCTCCACGGGGTCCTACAATGAGCAGTTCTTC,CASSPSTGSYNEQFF
15,-,-,TRBV7-8,TRBJ2-3,TGTGCCAGCAGCTTAGCGCAGATAGGGAGCGATACGCAGTATTTT,CASSLAQIGSDTQYF
16,-,TRBD2,TRBV19,TRBJ2-1,TGTGCCAGTAGTATTTGGGCTAGCGGGGCGGTGGATGAGCAGTTCTTC,CASSIWASGAVDEQFF
13,few,-,TRBV19,TRBJ1-2,TGTGCCAGTAGTATTGACAGTCTCTATGGCTACACCTTC,CASSIDSLYGYTF
14,few,-,TRBV28,TRBJ1-3,TGTGCCAGCAGTTTCCAGGGATCTGGAAACACCATATATTTT,CASSFQGSGNTIYF
15,-,-,TRBV10-3,TRBJ2-2,TGTGCCATGGGCGGGCCCGGGGACTCCACCGGGGAGCTGTTTTTT,CAMGGPGDSTGELFF
15,once,TRBD1,TRBV7-2,TRBJ2-7,TGTGCCAGCAGTTCCGACAGGGGAGGCCCCTACGAGCAGTACTTC,CASSSDRGGPYEQYF
18,few,-,TRBV19,TRBJ1-4,TGTGCCAGTAGTACCCTTTCGGGGGGGCGCAGAACTAATGAAAAACTGTTTTTT,CASSTLSGGRRTNEKLFF
16,-,TRBD1,TRBV6-1,TRBJ1-6,TGTGCCAGCAGTGAAGCGGTGAGGACAGGAGGTTCACCCCTCCACTTT,CASSEAVRTGGSPLHF
12,-,-,TRBV10-3,TRBJ1-1,TGTGCCATCAGTTTGGGGGGGGCTGAAGCTTTCTTT,CAISLGGAEAFF
14,few,-,TRBV7-2,TRBJ1-1,TGTGCCAGCAGCTTAGCGTTAGTGAACACTGAAGCTTTCTTT,CASSLALVNTEAFF
14,-,TRBD1,TRBV10-3,TRBJ1-2,TGTGCCATCAATAACCGGGACAGTAACTATGGCTACACCTTC,CAINNRDSNYGYTF
14,-,-,TRBV21-1,TRBJ1-6,TGTGCCAGCAGCAAAGTGGAGGGGTGTTCACCCCTCCACTTT,CASSKVEGCSPLHF
16,few,TRBD1,TRBV9,TRBJ1-1,TGTGCCAGCAGCCCACGGCGGACAGGACCTAACACTGAAGCTTTCTTT,CASSPRRTGPNTEAFF
13,-,-,TRBV15,TRBJ2-1,TGTGCCACCAGCAGACAGGGCTACAATGAGCAGTTCTTC,CATSRQGYNEQFF
14,few,-,TRBV5-4,TRBJ2-4,TGTGCCAGCAATCGGCAGGGGCAAACCGGTATTCAGTACTTC,CASNRQGQTGIQYF
15,-,TRBD1,TRBV7-9,TRBJ1-2,TGTCCCAGCAGCCACGACGGACAGGGCCGCTATGGCTACACCTTC,CPSSHDGQGRYGYTF
15,once,-,TRBV5-4,TRBJ1-1,TGTGCCAGCAGCTTTGCGACAGGTAGGAACACTGAAGCTTTCTTT,CASSFATGRNTEAFF
15,-,-,TRBV19,TRBJ2-2,TGTGCCACAGGGGCCCGCCCTGCGAACACCGGGGAGCTGTTTTTT,CATGARPANTGELFF
15,-,TRBD1,TRBV4-2,TRBJ1-1,TGTGCCAGCAGCCAAGAGGGACAGCTGAACACTGAAGCTTTCTTT,CASSQEGQLNTEAFF
14,-,TRBD1,TRBV5-4,TRBJ2-7,TGTGCCAGCAGCTTGGTAGGGACAGCCTACGAGCAGTACTTC,CASSLVGTAYEQYF
14,-,-,TRBV5-1,TRBJ2-7,TGCGCCAGCAGCTTGGGGGCTACCCCCTACGAGCAGTACTTC,CASSLGATPYEQYF
13,-,TRBD1,TRBV7-9,TRBJ2-1,TGTGCCAGCAGCTTAGGACAGGGTTATGAGCAGTTCTTC,CASSLGQGYEQFF
16,-,-,TRBV19,TRBJ1-1,TGTGCCAGTAGTATTTTTCCACAGGGCCCAGGAACTGAAGCTTTCTTT,CASSIFPQGPGTEAFF